This TCR beta chain comes out of a study of T cells after posttransplantation cyclophosphamide. This clone was seen just once. As yet, its antigen is unknown. Profiled with immunoSEQ multiplex PCR; TCRdb holds only in-frame clones, not every one. The sample gives about 10,000 clones, roughly four fifths of which show up once; 15% is in the top ten. Deletions cut 4 bases from V and 0 bases from J, with 24 bases between. CDR3 length: 20 residues. Germline V CDR1 and CDR2: MGHRA, YSYEKL. The study, taken as a whole, reports: Skin or GI-infiltrating T cells shared few TRB sequences with blood. Donor-recipient repertoire similarity was low at 1-2 months, rising over year one.

Cyclophosphamide on days +3 and +4 followed busulfan-fludarabine conditioning and a marrow graft. This TCR came from a female patient in her thirties or forties who received an allogeneic stem cell transplant from a related donor, was CMV-positive, and had no GVHD. Some T cells may be the graft donor's. The chain uses TRBV4-1 and TRBJ2-2, with a weak D call TRBD1 (6 bases). The sample in question was PBMCs, obtained just over 1,900 days after a stem cell transplant with posttransplant cyclophosphamide. The CDR3 reads CASSPGLQGAKPSNTGELFF. CDR3 nucleotides: TGCGCCAGCAGCCCCGGGCTACAGGGAGCAAAACCTTCGAACACCGGGGAGCTGTTTTTT.